This TCR beta chain comes out of a study of blood T cell repertoires in COVID-19. Study context: From the United States, Italy and Spain came samples of acute and convalescent COVID-19. PBMCs, B-cell-depleted T cells, or T cells provided the cDNA or gDNA that made up the material.

Per the original data handling: Reference gene primer amplification in the assay estimated nucleated cell counts. Some clones are missing from TCRdb's copy, which holds only in-frame ones; the method was immunoSEQ multiplex PCR. The V and J calls and clone size come from that table; D and trimming were worked out from the DNA. This repertoire shows 55,000 to 80,000 clones, about 86% found once; its top ten account for around 5%. This CDR3 has 15 amino acids. Trimming took 2 bases from V and 0 from J; bases not matched to a gene: 4. Germline CDR1 reads MNHEY; CDR2 reads SMNVEV (reference sequence). This TCR derives from a middle-aged man with active COVID-19. The gene calls are TRBV27 and TRBJ2-7; 7 bases match TRBD1. The sample taken for sequencing was peripheral blood. CDR3 bases: TGTGCCAGCAGTTTAAAGGGGGCTCTCTCCTACGAGCAGTACTTC. This translates into CASSLKGALSYEQYF.